This T cell receptor beta chain was documented in a study of blood T cell repertoires in COVID-19. Whole-study context: Among Cohort 3 donors, those recovered had two negative PCRs, clearance, or symptom resolution.

The CDR3 loop spans 15 amino acids. The trim removed 5 bases at V and 2 bases at J, leaving 7 bases unmatched. CDR1 and CDR2 (germline): ENHRY, SYGVKD. Clones were sequenced by immunoSEQ multiplex PCR, and TCRdb holds only the in-frame ones, with some missing. The table has a few hundred thousand clones, 87% seen once; the top ten hold around 1.9%. The origin of this receptor is a middle-aged man in a cohort exposed to, infected with or recovered from COVID-19 (not recorded which). V gene TRBV10-3 combines with J gene TRBJ2-7, with 9 positions matching TRBD2. Sequencing input: PBMCs or T cells enriched from blood (not recorded which). This chain's CDR3 is CAISLAGEGTYEQYF. DNA for the CDR3: TGTGCCATCAGTTTAGCGGGAGAGGGGACCTACGAGCAGTACTTC.